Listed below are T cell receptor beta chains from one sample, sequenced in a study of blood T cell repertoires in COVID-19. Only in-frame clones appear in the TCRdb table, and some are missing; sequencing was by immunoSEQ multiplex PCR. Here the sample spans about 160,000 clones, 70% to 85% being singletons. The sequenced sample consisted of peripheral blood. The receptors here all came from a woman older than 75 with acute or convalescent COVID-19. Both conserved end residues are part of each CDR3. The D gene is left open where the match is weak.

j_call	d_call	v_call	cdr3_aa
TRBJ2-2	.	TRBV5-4	CASRLAGTGELFF
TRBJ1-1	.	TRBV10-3	CAISGGNTEAFF
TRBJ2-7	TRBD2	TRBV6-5	CASSLDGTSGYEQYF
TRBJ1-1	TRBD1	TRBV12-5	CASGPQGAGEAFF
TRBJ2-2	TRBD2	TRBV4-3	CASSQEASGRPYTGELFF
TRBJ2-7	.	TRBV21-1	CASSNSQGGLSYEQYF
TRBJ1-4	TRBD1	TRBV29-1	CSVGTGTGTEKLFF
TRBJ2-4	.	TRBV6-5	CASTRNYGQQNIQYF
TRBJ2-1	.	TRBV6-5	CASRAGLHNEQFF
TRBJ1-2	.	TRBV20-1	CSAPANYGYTF
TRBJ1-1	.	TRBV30	CAWNRFEQFGTEAFF
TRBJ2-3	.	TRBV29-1	CSVQTYSLSTDTQYF
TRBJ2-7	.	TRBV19	CASSPPGKNYEQYF
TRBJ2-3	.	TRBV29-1	CSVELRQTGTDTQYF
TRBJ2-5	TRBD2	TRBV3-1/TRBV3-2	CASSPWTSGEETQYF
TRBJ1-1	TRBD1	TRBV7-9	CASSLGGQGGEAFF
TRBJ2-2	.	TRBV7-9	CASSSPIAGELFF
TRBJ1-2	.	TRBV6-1	CASSESGGDSIYGYTF
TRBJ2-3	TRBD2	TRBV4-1	CASSQVRAGVSDTQYF
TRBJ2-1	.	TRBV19	CASSIEGRGSYNEQFF
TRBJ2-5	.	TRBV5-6	CASSPSPAVGVGTQYF
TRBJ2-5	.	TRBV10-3	CAIRRDTVGETQYF
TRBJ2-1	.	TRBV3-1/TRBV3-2	CASSQEQGARFF
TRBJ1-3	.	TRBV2	CASKTSGNTIYF
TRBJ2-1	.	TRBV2	CASSGDMDNEQFF
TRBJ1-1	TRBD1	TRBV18	CASSPRTGGMNTEAFF
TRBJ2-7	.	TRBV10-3	CAISDNYEQYF
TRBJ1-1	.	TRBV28	CASRGGSMNTEAFF
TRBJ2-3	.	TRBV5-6	CASSRVGADTQYF
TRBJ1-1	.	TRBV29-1	CSVWSGIMNTEAFF
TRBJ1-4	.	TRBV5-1	CASSLYGTLEGKLFF
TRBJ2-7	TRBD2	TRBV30	CACNSGNSYEQYF
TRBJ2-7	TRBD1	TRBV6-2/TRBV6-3	CASSDMTGGYYEQYF
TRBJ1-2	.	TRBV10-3	CAISSGQGYGYTF
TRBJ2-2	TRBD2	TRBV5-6	CASSSSGSTWNTGELFF
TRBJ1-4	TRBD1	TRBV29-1	CSATGIDEKLFF
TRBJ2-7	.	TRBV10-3	CAISRESSYEQYF
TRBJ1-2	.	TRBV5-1	CASSLLPNYGYTF
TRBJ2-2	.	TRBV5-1	CASKGGTVNTGELFF
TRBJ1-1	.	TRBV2	CASSGQLNTEAFF
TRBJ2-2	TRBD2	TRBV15	CATSRLAGTNTGELFF
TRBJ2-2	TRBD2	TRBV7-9	CASSHREGRAGELFF
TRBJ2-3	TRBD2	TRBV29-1	CSVEATESGREDTQYF
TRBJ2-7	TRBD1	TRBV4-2	CASSQVRDSSYEQYF
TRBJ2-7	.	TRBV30	CAWSAVEKQYF
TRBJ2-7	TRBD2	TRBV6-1	CASSELASGAYEQYF
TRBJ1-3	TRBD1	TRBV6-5	CASSLTGDYGNTIYF
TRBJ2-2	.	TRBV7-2	CASSLNPVTGELFF
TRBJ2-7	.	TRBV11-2	CASSLVAGTGGEQYF
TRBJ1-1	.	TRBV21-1	CASSNGGLMNTEAFF
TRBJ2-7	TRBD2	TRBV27	CASSSGTSGRRGEQYF
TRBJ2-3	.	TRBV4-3	CASSQDLQAPGPAADTQYF
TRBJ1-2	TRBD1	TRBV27	CASSPRQGGYGYTF
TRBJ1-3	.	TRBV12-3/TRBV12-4	CASSRGQQNTIYF
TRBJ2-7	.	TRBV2	CAGSSAYEQYF
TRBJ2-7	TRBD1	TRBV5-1	CASSLGGTGVHEQYF
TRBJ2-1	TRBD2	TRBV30	CAWSTGTSWNEQFF
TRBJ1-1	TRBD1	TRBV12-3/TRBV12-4	CASRIQGEAFF